A selection of T cell receptor beta chains follows, all from one sample in a study of blood T cell repertoires in COVID-19. The table came from immunoSEQ multiplex PCR; TCRdb's copy has only in-frame clones and leaves some out. The table includes 200,000 to 250,000 clones, about four fifths detected once. Sequencing was performed on PBMCs or T cells enriched from blood (not recorded which). The receptors come from a woman aged 45 to 65 who had been exposed to COVID-19. The CDR3 runs from the conserved cysteine through the conserved F or W. A D gene is named only where the DNA matches it firmly. Size is stated for part of the rows, as once, few or many counts, or as a class when the clone is expanded.

cdr3_length	clone_size	d_call	v_call	j_call	cdr3_nt	cdr3_aa
12	.	TRBD1	TRBV11-2	TRBJ1-1	TGTGCCAGCACGACAGGGCGGTCTGAAGCTTTCTTT	CASTTGRSEAFF
15	.	TRBD1	TRBV6-5	TRBJ2-4	TGTGCCAGCAGTTACTCAGGGACAGGGGTAAACATTCAGTACTTC	CASSYSGTGVNIQYF
18	few	.	TRBV28	TRBJ1-3	TGTGCCAGCAGTTTTTTTACCCCTGGGGGCGCGAGTGGAAACACCATATATTTT	CASSFFTPGGASGNTIYF
15	few	.	TRBV24-1	TRBJ2-2	TGTGCCACCAGTGTGCATGGGCGTGACACCGGGGAGCTGTTTTTT	CATSVHGRDTGELFF
13	.	.	TRBV7-7	TRBJ2-3	TGTGCCAGCAGCCCAAATCTAGAGGATACGCAGTATTTT	CASSPNLEDTQYF
13	.	.	TRBV11-2	TRBJ1-6	TGTGCCAGCAGCTTGGTACAGGACTCACCCCTCCACTTT	CASSLVQDSPLHF
16	.	.	TRBV2	TRBJ1-2	TGTGCCAGCAGTGTTTGGGCAGGGAAGGGTGACTATGGCTACACCTTC	CASSVWAGKGDYGYTF
12	.	.	TRBV18	TRBJ2-7	TGTGCCAGCTCACCAGTGGGGGGCGAGCAGTACTTC	CASSPVGGEQYF
15	few	TRBD2	TRBV28	TRBJ2-5	TGTGCCAGCAGTTCACTAGCGGGGGGGCCCGAGACCCAGTACTTC	CASSSLAGGPETQYF
12	.	.	TRBV5-4	TRBJ2-3	TGTGCCAGCAGCCCCGACAGACAGGCGCAGTATTTT	CASSPDRQAQYF
13	.	.	TRBV12-5	TRBJ2-2	TGTGCTAGTGACCAGGGTAATGGCGGGGAGCTGTTTTTT	CASDQGNGGELFF
11	few	.	TRBV28	TRBJ1-5	TGTGCCAGCAGTCTGAATCAGCCCCAGCATTTT	CASSLNQPQHF
11	.	TRBD1	TRBV2	TRBJ2-2	TGTGCCAGTGGGACAGCCGGGGAGCTGTTTTTT	CASGTAGELFF
15	.	.	TRBV2	TRBJ1-2	TGTGCCAGCAGTGAAACGGCAGGGGTACGGTATGGCTACACCTTC	CASSETAGVRYGYTF
15	.	.	TRBV6-1	TRBJ1-5	TGTGCCAGCAGTGAAGGGACGGGAGTCCATCAGCCCCAGCATTTT	CASSEGTGVHQPQHF
16	many	.	TRBV5-6	TRBJ1-5	TGTGCCAGCAGCTATTCGACAGGTCCTAGCAATCAGCCCCAGCATTTT	CASSYSTGPSNQPQHF
14	.	.	TRBV2	TRBJ1-1	TGTGCCAGCTCGGGTGGTGAACAGGACACTGAAGCTTTCTTT	CASSGGEQDTEAFF
13	.	.	TRBV12-3/TRBV12-4	TRBJ1-3	TGTGCCAGCAGGACAATCTCTGGAAACACCATATATTTT	CASRTISGNTIYF
13	.	.	TRBV19	TRBJ1-1	TGTGCCAGTAGTCTTAAGGGGGACACTGAAGCTTTCTTT	CASSLKGDTEAFF
15	.	.	TRBV15	TRBJ1-5	TGTGCCACCAGCAGAGATCAGGGCGGCTTTCAGCCCCAGCATTTT	CATSRDQGGFQPQHF
16	.	TRBD1	TRBV28	TRBJ1-3	TGTGCCAGCACCCCAACAGGGACAGGGTTAAGAAACACCATATATTTT	CASTPTGTGLRNTIYF
15	once	.	TRBV9	TRBJ1-1	TGTGCCAGCATCCCTCTTGGACAGTTGAACACTGAAGCTTTCTTT	CASIPLGQLNTEAFF
15	once	TRBD2	TRBV2	TRBJ2-3	TGTGCCAGCAGCGAAATAGCGGGGGGCACAGATACGCAGTATTTT	CASSEIAGGTDTQYF
13	.	TRBD2	TRBV28	TRBJ2-1	TGTGCCAGCAGCCCTAGCGGCGCCTATGAGCAGTTCTTC	CASSPSGAYEQFF
16	.	.	TRBV2	TRBJ1-6	TGTGCCAGCACTAATACAGCCTCCATCGGTAATTCACCCCTCCACTTT	CASTNTASIGNSPLHF
15	.	TRBD2	TRBV5-4	TRBJ2-2	TGTGCCAGCAGCCTTGAGGGACTAAACACCGGGGAGCTGTTTTTT	CASSLEGLNTGELFF
13	few	.	TRBV7-2	TRBJ1-3	TGTGCCAGCTCGTCCTCCTCTGGAAACACCATATATTTT	CASSSSSGNTIYF
15	.	TRBD2	TRBV5-5	TRBJ2-2	TGTGCCAGCAGTTTATCGGGGGGGACGACCGGGGAGCTGTTTTTT	CASSLSGGTTGELFF
16	.	TRBD1	TRBV7-9	TRBJ2-7	TGTGCCAGCAGCTCTCCACGGGACAGGGGTGACTACGAGCAGTACTTC	CASSSPRDRGDYEQYF
15	.	.	TRBV5-8	TRBJ2-3	TGTGCCAGCAGCTTGGATTCTGGGGGCGGAGATACGCAGTATTTT	CASSLDSGGGDTQYF
13	.	TRBD2	TRBV25-1	TRBJ2-1	TGTGCCAGCAGCCGCGGGGGGGTTGATGAGCAGTTCTTC	CASSRGGVDEQFF
15	.	.	TRBV7-2	TRBJ1-2	TGTGCCAGCAGCAGCGTTACAGGACCCAAGGAAGGCTACACCTTC	CASSSVTGPKEGYTF
13	.	.	TRBV2	TRBJ1-1	TGTGCCAGCAGAGTATCCAGGGTTTCTGAAGCTTTCTTT	CASRVSRVSEAFF
16	.	.	TRBV30	TRBJ2-5	TGTGCCTGGAGTGCGCGGCGGGGAGGGGGATTAGCGACCCAGTACTTC	CAWSARRGGGLATQYF
16	.	TRBD1	TRBV5-4	TRBJ2-1	TGTGCCAGCAGCTTGGCCTCAAACAGGGGGCGCAATGAGCAGTTCTTC	CASSLASNRGRNEQFF
12	.	.	TRBV5-4	TRBJ1-1	TGTGCCAGCAGCTTAAGACAGGCCGAAGCTTTCTTT	CASSLRQAEAFF
16	.	TRBD1	TRBV7-9	TRBJ1-1	TGTGCCAGCAGCTTAGGGTGGGACAGGGGGGTTACTGAAGCTTTCTTT	CASSLGWDRGVTEAFF
12	.	.	TRBV18	TRBJ1-1	TGTGCCAGCTCACCCGCCCGGTCTGAAGCTTTCTTT	CASSPARSEAFF
15	.	.	TRBV11-2	TRBJ1-2	TGTGCCAGCAGCTTACTGACAGCCACTAACTATGGCTACACCTTC	CASSLLTATNYGYTF
15	.	TRBD2	TRBV7-2	TRBJ2-3	TGTGCCACCGGGACTAGCGGGGACTCCACAGATACGCAGTATTTT	CATGTSGDSTDTQYF
16	.	.	TRBV19	TRBJ2-1	TGTGCCAGTAGTAGCATTCGGAGGGAATCCTACAATGAGCAGTTCTTC	CASSSIRRESYNEQFF
15	.	.	TRBV28	TRBJ2-7	TGTGCCAGCAGTTTACTACAGGGTTTAGCGTACGAGCAGTACTTC	CASSLLQGLAYEQYF
17	.	TRBD1	TRBV30	TRBJ1-3	TGTGCCTGGAGGACCCAACAGGGGGGCTACTCTGGAAACACCATATATTTT	CAWRTQQGGYSGNTIYF
13	.	TRBD1	TRBV6-2/TRBV6-3	TRBJ2-7	TGTGCCAGCAGTACGGACAGGGTCTACGAGCAGTACTTC	CASSTDRVYEQYF
14	.	.	TRBV29-1	TRBJ1-1	TGCAGCGCCCAAAATCGAGTCGCGAACACTGAAGCTTTCTTT	CSAQNRVANTEAFF
13	.	.	TRBV29-1	TRBJ1-2	TGCAGCGTTGATCTTTACGGGAACTATGGCTACACCTTC	CSVDLYGNYGYTF
13	.	TRBD2	TRBV3-1/TRBV3-2	TRBJ2-7	TGTGCCAGCAGCCCGGGGGGGGTTTACGAGCAGTACTTC	CASSPGGVYEQYF
13	.	.	TRBV19	TRBJ2-1	TGTGCCAGTAGTATGGGCTACTACAATGAGCAGTTCTTC	CASSMGYYNEQFF
15	few	.	TRBV7-8	TRBJ2-5	TGTGCCAGCAGCTTAGAGACTAGAATCATAGAGACCCAGTACTTC	CASSLETRIIETQYF
15	.	TRBD2	TRBV29-1	TRBJ2-1	TGCAGCGTTGCCAACCTAGCGGGGGGGCTGAATGAGCAGTTCTTC	CSVANLAGGLNEQFF
16	.	.	TRBV19	TRBJ1-6	TGTGCCAGTAGTCCCCCCAGGGCAGGGGTGGGTTCACCCCTCCACTTT	CASSPPRAGVGSPLHF